Each of the 16 T cell receptor beta chains below was sequenced from the same sample in a study of beta chain features in type 1 diabetes. Expressed TCRB transcripts got sequenced, as all isolated RNA was reverse transcribed. Sequenced by immunoSEQ multiplex PCR; TCRdb stores in-frame clones only, minus some. Counted here are more than 15,000 clones, 60% to 75% occurring once; the ten biggest clones make up about 0.79%. Study-level results: Among all four CD4+ subsets, Type 1 diabetes patients had TCRB CDR3s that were moderately but significantly shorter.

Antigens for these TCRs are unknown. The sequenced sample was stem cell memory CD4+ T cells from blood. These receptors all stem from a man aged 25 to 40 with type 1 diabetes.

The chain is built from TRBV5-4 and TRBJ1-3; D not certain. The CDR3 has 14 amino acids. The germline V gene encodes CDR1 SGHNT and CDR2 YYREEE (reference sequence). Trimming removed 4 bases from V and 4 bases from J, with 12 bases in between. This chain's CDR3 is CASSNTGEGNTIYF. The CDR3 DNA follows: TGTGCCAGCAGCAATACCGGGGAGGGAAACACCATATATTTT. The full variable domain, its missing parts supplied by reference TRBV5-4 and TRBJ1-3, is ETGVTQSPTHLIKTRGQQVTLRCSSQSGHNTVSWYQQALGQGPQFIFQYYREEENGRGNFPPRFSGLQFPNYSSELNVNALELDDSALYLCASSNTGEGNTIYFGEGSWLTVV.

The V and J genes are TRBV28 and TRBJ2-3, with 8 bases aligning to TRBD2. V lost 1 base to trimming and J lost 4 bases; unmatched junction nucleotides: 4. This CDR3 has 15 residues. CDR1 is MDHEN, CDR2 SYDVKM, per germline. The CDR3: CASSLSAGGPDTQYF. In DNA form, the CDR3 reads TGTGCCAGCAGTTTATCCGCGGGGGGCCCAGATACGCAGTATTTT.

The chain combines TRBV19 with TRBJ2-5; D gene ambiguous. V lost 3 bases and J lost 3, with 8 bases in between. The length of the CDR3 is 13 residues. Germline CDR1 LNHDA, CDR2 SQIVND (reference sequence). CDR3 nucleotides: TGTGCCAGTAGTATGATTCGGGAAGAGACCCAGTACTTC. This sequence encodes CASSMIREETQYF.

The chain has TRBV30 and TRBJ1-2; D gene unclear. CDR3 length: 11 residues. Trimming cost V 3 bases and J 6 bases, with 8 bases left between them. CDR1 and CDR2 from the germline V gene are GTSNPN and SVGIG (reference sequence). The chain's CDR3 is CAWRGRDGYTF. CDR3 nucleotide sequence: TGTGCCTGGAGAGGGAGGGATGGCTACACCTTC.

J is TRBJ1-2 and V is TRBV5-1; D gene ambiguous. The CDR3 consists of 14 residues. CDR1 and CDR2 from the germline V gene are SGHRS and YFSETQ. The ends were cut back, 0 bases at V and 6 bases at J, with 12 bases in the middle. CDR3 residues: CASSLVIGENGYTF. CDR3 nucleotide sequence: TGCGCCAGCAGCTTGGTGATTGGGGAGAATGGCTACACCTTC. Filled out from reference TRBV5-1 and TRBJ1-2, the complete variable domain reads KAGVTQTPRYLIKTRGQQVTLSCSPISGHRSVSWYQQTPGQGLQFLFEYFSETQRNKGNFPGRFSGRQFSNSRSEMNVSTLELGDSALYLCASSLVIGENGYTFGSGTRLTVV.

CDR3 region: CASSIGQGSGEQFF. CDR3 DNA: TGTGCCAGCTCGATTGGACAGGGTTCTGGTGAGCAGTTCTTC. The rearrangement links TRBV18 to TRBJ2-1, with TRBD1 matching 8 bases. CDR3 size: 14 residues. Per germline, CDR1 KGHSH and CDR2 LQKENI. Trimming at V came to 6 bases and at J to 9 bases, leaving 10 bases not matched to a gene.

This clone was picked up a small number of times. This chain uses TRBV5-1 with TRBJ2-5; 7 bases match TRBD1. Germline CDR1 SGHRS, CDR2 YFSETQ. The CDR3 runs to 14 residues. Trimming at V came to 3 bases and at J to 1 base, leaving 3 bases not matched to a gene. CDR3 sequence: CASSSQGVQETQYF. The CDR3 region has the DNA TGCGCCAGCAGCTCCCAGGGGGTCCAAGAGACCCAGTACTTC.

The V call is TRBV28, the J call TRBJ2-7, with D possibly matching TRBD1 (6 bases). The V and J ends lost 6 bases and 3 bases respectively, with 24 bases between them. Germline lookup yields CDR1 MDHEN and CDR2 SYDVKM. CDR3 length equals 17 residues. CDR3 coding DNA: TGTGCCAGCAGCCTAGAACAGGGAAGGGAGAGTCTCTACGAGCAGTACTTC. It translates to CASSLEQGRESLYEQYF.

J is TRBJ2-5 and V is TRBV19, with D perhaps matching TRBD1 (6 bases). V was pared by 6 bases and J by 5 bases, with 13 bases between. The length of the CDR3 is 13 residues. In germline, CDR1 is LNHDA, CDR2 SQIVND (reference sequence). The CDR3: CASRGASSETQYF. CDR3 in DNA: TGTGCCAGTAGGGGGGCGTCTTCGGAGACCCAGTACTTC.

The chain recombines TRBV28 with TRBJ2-1; D may be TRBD1 (5 bases). Looked up from germline, CDR1 is MDHEN and CDR2 is SYDVKM. Trimming removed 7 bases at V and 9 bases at J, with 13 bases between. This CDR3 is built from 12 residues. CDR3 nucleotide sequence: TGTGCCAGCACTAACAGGTATTCTGAGCAGTTCTTC. Amino acids: CASTNRYSEQFF.

This chain uses TRBV4-3 with TRBJ2-1; no firm D call. The V end lost 1 base, the J end lost 5 bases, and 6 bases lay between the germline ends. CDR1 LGHNA and CDR2 YSLEER come from the germline V gene. This CDR3 region has 13 residues. CDR3: CASSQGVHNEQFF. The DNA for the CDR3 is TGCGCCAGCAGCCAAGGAGTACACAATGAGCAGTTCTTC.

The V and J genes are TRBV7-9 and TRBJ2-5, with 15 bases matching TRBD2. The germline gives CDR1 SEHNR, CDR2 FQNEAQ (reference sequence). J lost 2 bases, V lost 5 bases, and 3 bases had no gene match. The CDR3 is 16 residues long. The CDR3 DNA reads TGTGCCAGCAGCCCCGGACTAGCGGGGGGGCAAGAGACCCAGTACTTC. This codes for CASSPGLAGGQETQYF.

This sequence joins TRBV9 and TRBJ1-1; D gene uncertain. Germline V CDR1 and CDR2: SGDLS, YYNGEE. This CDR3 spans 10 amino acids. V lost 3 bases to trimming and J lost 7 bases, with 4 bases between them. DNA for the CDR3: TGTGCCAGCAGCGCCTGTGAAGCTTTCTTT. Protein: CASSACEAFF.

This rearrangement joins TRBV29-1 to TRBJ2-1; D gene ambiguous. Trimming removed 3 bases from V and 4 bases from J, with 16 bases in between. Germline V CDR1 and CDR2: SQVTM, ANQGSEA. The CDR3 spans 15 residues. DNA of the CDR3: TGCAGCGTTGAGCCCCTTACCGGGTCTTACAATGAGCAGTTCTTC. Its translation is CSVEPLTGSYNEQFF.

In this sample, this clone turned up once. The chain joins TRBV2 to TRBJ2-5; D call uncertain. The CDR3 contains 14 residues. The germline gives CDR1 SNHLY, CDR2 FYNNEI. V lost 3 bases to trimming and J lost 0 bases, with 8 bases between them. For the CDR3, the DNA is TGTGCCAGCAGTGAGTCTCTAGACCAAGAGACCCAGTACTTC. Translated: CASSESLDQETQYF.

The chain joins TRBV2 to TRBJ1-5; D gene uncertain. The V and J ends lost 6 bases and 6 bases respectively, with 9 bases between them. The CDR3 has 12 amino acids. In germline, CDR1 is SNHLY, CDR2 FYNNEI. This CDR3 is CASRTEGQPQHF. The CDR3 DNA follows: TGTGCCAGCAGAACGGAGGGTCAGCCCCAGCATTTT.